This is a list of T cell receptor beta chains from one sample in a study of cytomegalovirus exposure and HLA in healthy donors. Some clones are missing from TCRdb's copy, which holds only in-frame ones; the method was immunoSEQ multiplex PCR. In all, the sample yields around 150,000 clones. The specimen was PBMCs. These receptors came from a woman aged 55-70 years in good health and CMV-seronegative. CDR3s include the opening cysteine and the closing phenylalanine or tryptophan.

>15|TRBV7-2|TRBJ2-3
CASSLAGLAADTQYF
>16|TRBV4-1|TRBJ2-1
CASSPRLAGSYNEQFF
>14|TRBV27|TRBJ2-2
CASRRSIGTGELFF
>16|TRBV18|TRBJ1-1
CASSPGTGGVNTEAFF
>14|TRBV6-5|TRBJ2-7
CASSYDLTAYEQYF
>16|TRBV10-3|TRBJ2-3
CAISGTVGGGADTQYF
>15|TRBV4-1|TRBJ1-1
CASSHPDRENTEAFF
>15|TRBV7-9|TRBJ2-5
CASSYPGQGAETQYF
>16|TRBV27|TRBJ2-6
CASGRAGHSGANVLTF
>14|TRBV15|TRBJ1-1
CATRPRRTGTEAFF
>15|TRBV29-1|TRBJ1-3
CSVVVPASSGNTIYF
>11|TRBV29-1|TRBJ1-1
CSVETGGYAFF
>16|TRBV5-1|TRBJ2-1
CASLGVAGAPLGEQFF
>16|TRBV4-2|TRBJ1-5
CASSPYRQGGNQPQHF
>14|TRBV5-6|TRBJ2-5
CASSFGSAGETQYF
>15|TRBV4-3|TRBJ2-1
CASSQGTGDLDEQFF
>15|TRBV19|TRBJ1-2
CASRNTGVGAYGYTF
>16|TRBV13|NA
CASTELAGLRGYEQYF
>15|TRBV6-5|TRBJ2-6
CASRSDRGGANVLTF
>15|TRBV13|TRBJ2-2
CASSLGGLAIGELFF
>12|TRBV19|TRBJ2-4
CASKNKGNIQYF
>17|TRBV29-1|TRBJ2-2
CSVGGLAGASYTGELFF
>16|TRBV6-8|TRBJ1-1
CASPPSGWTVNTEAFF
>15|TRBV7-3|TRBJ2-3
CASSLGLAGQDTQYF
>16|TRBV7-8|TRBJ2-5
CASSLGLAGGWETQYF
>15|TRBV12-5|TRBJ2-7
CASGLVREISYEQYF
>13|TRBV7-6|TRBJ2-7
CASSAEQGHEQYF
>14|TRBV5-4|TRBJ1-2
CASSLDRFNYGYTF
>13|TRBV7-9|TRBJ2-3
CASSWGVTDTQYF
>16|TRBV7-9|TRBJ1-6
CASSSTGGQGGSPLHF
>14|TRBV5-1|TRBJ1-4
CASRAQGTNEKLFF
>14|TRBV7-7|TRBJ1-1
CASSPVAGGTEAFF
>16|TRBV7-2|TRBJ1-3
CASSKGGAVSGNTIYF
>15|TRBV12-5|TRBJ1-5
CASGSGQVKDQPQHF
>13|TRBV18|TRBJ2-7
CASSPTDSYEQYF
>15|TRBV4-2|TRBJ2-7
CASSIGTGSFYEQYF